The entry below describes one TCR beta chain. Profiled with immunoSEQ multiplex PCR; TCRdb holds only in-frame clones, not every one. The data hold around 120,000 clones, with more than 70% observed a single time. This record belongs to a study of T cell responses to AZD1222 COVID-19 vaccine. Between the trimmed V and J ends, which lost 5 bases and 4 bases, there was a span of 12 bases. Germline CDR1 SGHTA, CDR2 FQGNSA. This CDR3 has 14 amino acids. The clonotype comes from an adult who received the AZD1222 COVID-19 vaccine. The rearrangement joins TRBV7-2 to TRBJ1-5, with D possibly TRBD1 on 5 matching bases. Sequenced here: peripheral blood, sampled 28 days after the second AZD1222 dose. CDR3 coding DNA: TGTGCCAGCAGCCCCGGGACGGGGAATCAGCCCCAGCATTTT. The encoded protein is CASSPGTGNQPQHF.